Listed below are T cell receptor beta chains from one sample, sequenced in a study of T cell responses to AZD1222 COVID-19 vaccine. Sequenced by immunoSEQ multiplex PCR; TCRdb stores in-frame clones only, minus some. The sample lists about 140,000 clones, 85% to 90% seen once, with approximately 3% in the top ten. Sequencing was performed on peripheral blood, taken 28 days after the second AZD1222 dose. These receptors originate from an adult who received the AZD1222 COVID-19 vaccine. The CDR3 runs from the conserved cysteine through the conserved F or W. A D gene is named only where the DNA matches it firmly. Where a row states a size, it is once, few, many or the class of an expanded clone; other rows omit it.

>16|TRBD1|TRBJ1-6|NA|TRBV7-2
CASSLAGQGNNSPLHF
TGTGCCAGCAGCTTAGCAGGACAGGGGAATAATTCACCCCTCCACTTT
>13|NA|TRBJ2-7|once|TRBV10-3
CAIGRAGNYEQYF
TGTGCCATCGGTCGGGCAGGGAACTACGAGCAGTACTTC
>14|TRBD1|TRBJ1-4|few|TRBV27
CASRLQGGSEKLFF
TGTGCCAGCAGACTCCAGGGGGGGAGCGAAAAACTGTTTTTT
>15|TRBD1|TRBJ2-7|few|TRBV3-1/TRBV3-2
CASSQGWDRSYEQYF
TGTGCCAGCAGCCAAGGGTGGGACAGATCCTACGAGCAGTACTTC
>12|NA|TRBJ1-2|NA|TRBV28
CASWVTVYGYTF
TGTGCCAGCTGGGTGACAGTCTATGGCTACACCTTC
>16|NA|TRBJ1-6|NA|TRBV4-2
CASSPDRDTLTSPLHF
TGTGCCAGCAGTCCTGACCGGGACACTCTTACTTCACCCCTCCACTTT
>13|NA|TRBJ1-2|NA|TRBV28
CASAGATNYGYTF
TGTGCCAGCGCAGGCGCCACTAACTATGGCTACACCTTC
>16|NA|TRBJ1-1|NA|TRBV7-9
CASSFEPGQMNTEAFF
TGTGCCAGCAGCTTTGAACCGGGACAAATGAACACTGAAGCTTTCTTT
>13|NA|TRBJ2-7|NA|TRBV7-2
CASSFKGTYEQYF
TGTGCCAGCAGCTTTAAAGGGACCTACGAGCAGTACTTC
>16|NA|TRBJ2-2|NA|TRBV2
CASSGGAGWSTGELFF
TGTGCCAGCAGTGGAGGGGCGGGGTGGTCCACCGGGGAGCTGTTTTTT
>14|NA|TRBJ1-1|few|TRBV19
CASSSIDRNTEAFF
TGTGCCAGTAGTTCGATAGACAGGAACACTGAAGCTTTCTTT
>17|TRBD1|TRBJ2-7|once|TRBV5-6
CASSPEPNRGRGYEQYF
TGTGCCAGCAGCCCGGAGCCCAACAGGGGGCGCGGGTACGAGCAGTACTTC